A selection of T cell receptor beta chains follows, all from one sample in a study of blood T cells in healthy people across ages. TCRdb itself ran the 5' RACE reads through MiXCR, one entry per CDR3 protein. The profile shows about 1 million distinct CDR3 sequences, almost 25% of them singletons. This sample was shared with a second study, whose subject was T cells of mothers and their children.

Sequenced material: blood. These receptors all come from a girl aged 2-10 years in good health. Each CDR3 is given with its conserved first and last residue. D genes are given only for firm matches. Some rows mark clone size as missing; the rest say once, few, many or name a class of expanded clone.

D	V	J	size	CDR3	DNA
TRBD2	TRBV28	TRBJ2-5	.	CASGEAGKEGETQYF	TGTGCCAGCGGGGAAGCGGGAAAGGAGGGAGAGACCCAGTACTTC
.	TRBV5-1	TRBJ1-1	few	CASGGGEVNTEAFF	TGCGCCAGCGGTGGAGGGGAAGTGAACACTGAAGCTTTCTTT
.	TRBV12-3/TRBV12-4	TRBJ2-5	.	CASSPSLESETQYF	TGTGCCAGCAGTCCCTCACTAGAGTCAGAGACCCAGTACTTC
TRBD2	TRBV28	TRBJ2-1	.	CASSSSSGLAGGHYNEQFF	TGTGCCAGCAGTTCCTCCTCCGGACTAGCGGGGGGCCATTACAATGAGCAGTTCTTC
TRBD1	TRBV4-1	TRBJ2-7	.	CASSQDKRQGADEQYF	TGCGCCAGCAGCCAAGACAAGAGACAGGGGGCCGACGAGCAGTACTTC
.	TRBV28	TRBJ2-6	few	CASSRIRLRTDSSGANVLTF	TGTGCCAGCAGTCGGATTCGACTTAGGACAGATTCCTCTGGGGCCAACGTCCTGACTTTC
.	TRBV13	TRBJ1-6	many	CASRSGNSPLHF	TGTGCCAGCAGGTCGGGGAATTCACCCCTCCACTTT
TRBD2	TRBV6-2/TRBV6-3	TRBJ2-5	.	CASSSLAGSKFF	TGTGCCAGCAGTTCCCTAGCGGGATCCAAGTTCTTC
.	TRBV14	TRBJ1-2	.	CAGSQDGAYYGYTF	TGTGCCGGCAGCCAAGATGGGGCTTACTATGGCTACACCTTC
TRBD1	TRBV7-3	TRBJ2-3	.	CASSLDRGTADTQYF	TGTGCCAGCAGCTTGGACAGGGGGACCGCAGATACGCAGTATTTT
TRBD2	TRBV5-6	TRBJ2-1	.	CASSFTSGSTLRGSYGNEQFF	TGCGCCAGCAGCTTTACTAGCGGGAGCACGTTACGGGGCTCTTACGGCAATGAGCAGTTCTTC
.	TRBV6-5	TRBJ2-1	.	CASSYTPNYNEQFF	TGTGCCAGCAGTTACACCCCGAACTACAATGAGCAGTTCTTC
.	TRBV24-1	TRBJ1-2	once	CATSVSDRTGYTF	TGTGCCACCAGTGTCTCTGACAGGACGGGCTACACCTTC
TRBD2	TRBV20-1	TRBJ2-1	few	CSARGLAGIEQFF	TGCAGTGCGAGGGGACTAGCGGGAATTGAGCAGTTCTTC
TRBD1	TRBV27	TRBJ2-7	few	CASSLGQGILYEQYF	TGTGCCAGCAGTTTAGGACAGGGTATTCTCTACGAGCAGTACTTC
.	TRBV12-3/TRBV12-4	TRBJ2-5	.	CASSPDSGLRTQYF	TGTGCCAGCAGTCCTGACTCGGGTCTTCGGACCCAGTACTTC
.	TRBV4-1	TRBJ1-2	.	CASSQDRAAGNYGYTF	TGCGCCAGCAGCCAAGATCGAGCGGCAGGGAACTATGGCTACACCTTC
.	TRBV29-1	TRBJ2-7	.	CSVEEAGHEQYF	TGCAGCGTTGAAGAAGCGGGCCACGAGCAGTACTTC
TRBD2	TRBV9	TRBJ2-7	few	CASSPTWTSGSGHEQYF	TGTGCCAGCAGCCCTACCTGGACTAGCGGGAGTGGCCACGAGCAGTACTTC
.	TRBV7-6	TRBJ2-1	.	CASSLAGGGDEHFF	TGTGCCAGCAGCTTAGCGGGGGGAGGTGATGAGCATTTCTTC
.	TRBV20-1	TRBJ2-2	.	CTGGRNTGELFF	TGCACCGGGGGGCGGAACACCGGGGAGCTGTTTTTT
.	TRBV7-2	TRBJ2-3	.	CASSYRGATDTQYF	TGTGCCAGCAGCTATCGGGGGGCTACAGATACGCAGTATTTT
.	TRBV4-1	TRBJ2-3	.	CASSQDSRMTGRTTDTQYF	TGCGCCAGCAGCCAAGATAGTCGAATGACGGGGAGGACCACAGATACGCAGTATTTT
.	TRBV12-3/TRBV12-4	TRBJ1-1	.	CASSFAMNTEAFF	TGTGCCAGCAGTTTTGCGATGAACACTGAAGCTTTCTTT
.	TRBV24-1	TRBJ2-1	.	CATGGPVNEQFF	TGTGCCACCGGGGGCCCGGTAAATGAGCAGTTCTTC
.	TRBV4-3	TRBJ2-7	.	CASSQDRSRASYEQYF	TGCGCCAGCAGCCAAGATCGGAGTAGGGCTTCATACGAGCAGTACTTC
.	TRBV14	TRBJ2-1	few	CASSQGFLTTYNEQFF	TGTGCCAGCAGCCAAGGTTTTTTAACGACTTACAATGAGCAGTTCTTC
TRBD2	TRBV20-1	TRBJ2-1	once	CSAHPSGGSSYNEQFF	TGCAGTGCTCATCCTAGCGGGGGTAGCTCCTACAATGAGCAGTTCTTC
TRBD1	TRBV29-1	TRBJ1-2	.	CSAAQVKGQGADGYTF	TGCAGCGCCGCCCAAGTAAAGGGACAGGGGGCTGATGGCTACACCTTC
.	TRBV20-1	TRBJ1-1	few	CSALRGVAMNTEAFF	TGCAGTGCCCTCAGAGGGGTGGCCATGAACACTGAAGCTTTCTTT
.	TRBV6-5	TRBJ2-3	.	CASGPPLEDTQYF	TGTGCCAGCGGGCCGCCACTGGAGGATACGCAGTATTTT
TRBD2	TRBV20-1	TRBJ2-5	many	CSALRLAGVKETQYF	TGCAGTGCTCTACGACTAGCGGGAGTGAAAGAGACCCAGTACTTC
.	TRBV11-2	TRBJ2-7	.	CASSLDADLSSYEQYF	TGTGCCAGCAGCTTAGACGCGGACCTAAGCTCCTACGAGCAGTACTTC
.	TRBV7-9	TRBJ1-5	.	CASSLAGRGVQPQHF	TGTGCCAGCAGCTTAGCAGGGCGGGGCGTCCAGCCCCAGCATTTT
.	TRBV20-1	TRBJ2-1	few	CSARAGWGNEQFF	TGCAGTGCTAGGGCAGGGTGGGGCAATGAGCAGTTCTTC
.	TRBV25-1	TRBJ1-6	.	CASSEPGGRNSPLHF	TGTGCCAGCAGTGAACCGGGGGGAAGGAATTCACCCCTCCACTTT
.	TRBV6-5	TRBJ1-1	few	CASSYSRIRNTEAFF	TGTGCCAGCAGTTACTCGAGAATCAGGAACACTGAAGCTTTCTTT
.	TRBV2	TRBJ1-1	few	CASIFEVGGNTEAFF	TGTGCCAGCATCTTTGAAGTAGGGGGGAACACTGAAGCTTTCTTT
.	TRBV4-1	TRBJ1-2	few	CASSQEGSLAYGYTF	TGCGCCAGCAGCCAAGAAGGAAGCTTGGCATATGGCTACACCTTC
TRBD2	TRBV7-2	TRBJ2-3	.	CASSVTSNRADTQYF	TGTGCCAGCAGCGTGACTAGCAATCGGGCAGATACGCAGTATTTT
.	TRBV7-2	TRBJ2-7	once	CASSLVVFYEQYF	TGTGCCAGCAGCTTAGTCGTGTTCTACGAGCAGTACTTC
.	TRBV29-1	TRBJ1-4	.	CSVSELDTDEKLFF	TGCAGCGTTTCAGAACTTGACACCGATGAAAAACTGTTTTTT
.	TRBV5-1	TRBJ1-1	few	CASSEGRTDTEAFF	TGCGCCAGCAGCGAGGGACGGACGGACACTGAAGCTTTCTTT
.	TRBV10-3	TRBJ2-2	few	CAIRGRSGETNTGELFF	TGTGCCATCAGAGGGCGGTCGGGGGAGACGAACACCGGGGAGCTGTTTTTT
TRBD2	TRBV3-1	TRBJ2-1	.	CASSPSGTSWKDEQFF	TGTGCCAGCAGCCCCTCCGGGACTAGCTGGAAGGATGAGCAGTTCTTC
.	TRBV7-7	TRBJ2-7	.	CASSLDWAGEQYF	TGTGCTAGCAGCTTAGATTGGGCCGGCGAGCAGTACTTC
TRBD2	TRBV5-1	TRBJ2-1	once	CASSEERGGFIHNEQFF	TGCGCCAGCAGTGAGGAGCGGGGGGGTTTCATCCACAATGAGCAGTTCTTC
.	TRBV15	TRBJ2-7	few	CATSGPGDSLYEQYF	TGTGCCACCAGCGGTCCGGGGGACAGCTTATACGAGCAGTACTTC
.	TRBV27	TRBJ2-7	few	CASSSGVFYEQYF	TGTGCCAGCAGCTCAGGGGTCTTTTACGAGCAGTACTTC
.	TRBV11-1	TRBJ2-1	.	CASSSYNNEQFF	TGTGCCAGCAGCTCCTATAACAATGAGCAGTTCTTC
.	TRBV5-1	TRBJ2-1	few	CASSSLRDSNEQFF	TGCGCCAGCAGTTCACTCCGGGATTCTAATGAGCAGTTCTTC
TRBD1	TRBV18	TRBJ2-1	few	CASSPPDRGHEQFF	TGTGCCAGCTCACCACCGGACAGGGGCCATGAGCAGTTCTTC